This record looks at one T cell receptor beta chain sequence and its context. TCR cDNA received a 3' ligated oligonucleotide that carried a UMI. Four PCR rounds used nested alpha and beta constant region primers plus the SP2 primer. TCRdb reprocessed the 5' RACE reads with MiXCR, giving one entry per CDR3 protein. The data contain about 48,000 distinct CDR3 sequences, approximately 4.5% of them singletons. The germline V gene encodes CDR1 MDHEN and CDR2 SYDVKM. V dropped 7 bases and J dropped 3 bases, with 13 bases sitting between them. The CDR3 has 13 amino acids. The data were taken from a study of naive and memory T cell subsets.

The TCR comes from a female donor in good health. This chain joins TRBV28 and TRBJ2-7; D may be TRBD2 (6 bases). CDR3 amino acids: CASTPWGLYEQYF. The CDR3 DNA is TGTGCCAGCACCCCCTGGGGACTCTACGAGCAGTACTTC. Based on the CDR3 plus reference TRBV28 and TRBJ2-7, the full variable domain is DVKVTQSSRYLVKRTGEKVFLECVQDMDHENMFWYRQDPGLGLRLIYFSYDVKMKEKGDIPEGYSVSREKKERFSLILESASTNQTSMYLCASTPWGLYEQYFGPGTRLTVT.